This T cell receptor beta chain was sequenced for a study of T cell responses to AZD1222 COVID-19 vaccine. Trimming cost V 6 bases and J 7 bases, with 19 bases left between them. The length of the CDR3 is 16 residues. The germline CDR1 and CDR2 sequences are SNHLY and FYNNEI. Profiling relied on immunoSEQ multiplex PCR, and the TCRdb table lists in-frame clones only, not all of them. The sample shows over 150,000 clones, just under 95% of them seen only once. General study points: Clonal diversity was possibly underestimated; the donors were predominantly white British and more often female.

As regards this clone: Its target is not known.

The J gene is TRBJ1-6, the V gene TRBV2, with TRBD1 as a possible D gene (6 bases). This TCR derives from an adult who received the MenACWY meningococcal vaccine as a control. Here the sequenced sample was peripheral blood, taken 28 days after the second dose of the MenACWY control vaccine. The CDR3 here is CASRSPIRTANSPLHF. As DNA, the CDR3 is TGTGCCAGCAGATCCCCGATCCGGACAGCCAATTCACCCCTCCACTTT.